This T cell receptor beta chain was recorded in a study of blood T cell repertoires in COVID-19. Profiling relied on immunoSEQ multiplex PCR, and the TCRdb table lists in-frame clones only, not all of them. The sample gives tens of thousands of clones, 80% to 90% of which show up once; less than 3.5% is in the top ten. This CDR3 spans 13 amino acids. Looked up from germline, CDR1 is MNHEY and CDR2 is SVGAGI. The trim removed 6 bases at V and 8 bases at J, leaving 7 bases unmatched. This receptor was obtained from a man aged 80 or over with acute or convalescent COVID-19. Sequenced input: peripheral blood. The V and J genes are TRBV6-5 and TRBJ1-2; 9 bases are a match to TRBD1. The CDR3 protein is CASRHRGREGYTF. Written as DNA, the CDR3 is TGTGCCAGCAGGCACAGGGGGCGAGAGGGCTACACCTTC.